This T cell receptor (beta chain) was sequenced for a study of cytomegalovirus exposure and HLA in healthy donors. The PCR contained 60 Vbeta and 13 Jbeta primers. In the original processing: In a later analysis, the count reached 80 million or so unique TCR beta chains, with 9 million to 11 million shared. Method: immunoSEQ multiplex PCR; TCRdb's copy keeps in-frame clones and lacks some. Clonal size and the V and J genes are those of that table, whereas D and trimming came from the DNA. The repertoire holds about 140,000 clones, with over 70% as singletons. This clone has only a few counts. The antigen is undetermined. This CDR3 has 14 amino acids. Germline V gene sequence: CDR1 SEHNR, CDR2 FQNEAQ (reference sequence). Trimming shortened V by 1 base and J by 5 bases, and 9 bases separated the two germline ends. Points from the study as a whole: Previous analysis showed most TCR beta V segments were productive about 90% or about 30% of the time. Apart from CMV serostatus, no immune exposure information was available. Analyzed later, association rates of TCRs varied across HLA loci, with DRB1 most and HLA-C fewest.

This TCR was sampled from a man aged 35-49 years in good health and CMV-seropositive. Sequenced input: PBMCs. This rearrangement joins TRBV7-9 to TRBJ2-1; D perhaps matches TRBD2 (5 bases). The CDR3 loop is CASSLDGLNNEQFF. As DNA, the CDR3 is TGTGCCAGCAGCTTAGACGGACTCAACAATGAGCAGTTCTTC. The full variable domain, in which reference TRBV7-9 and TRBJ2-1 provide the parts outside the CDR3, is DTGVSQNPRHKITKRGQNVTFRCDPISEHNRLYWYRQTLGQGPEFLTYFQNEAQLEKSRLLSDRFSAERPKGSFSTLEIQRTEQGDSAMYLCASSLDGLNNEQFFGPGTRLTVL.